A single sample is the source of the 11 T cell receptor beta chains below, sequenced in a study of blood T cell repertoires in COVID-19. The protocol was immunoSEQ multiplex PCR, while the TCRdb copy is restricted to in-frame clones and leaves out a portion. Among about 180,000 clones, more than 70% were seen once, and the ten largest hold more than 7.5%. What was sequenced was PBMCs or T cells enriched from blood (not recorded which). The receptors derive from a young woman who had recovered from COVID-19.

The genes are TRBV5-4 and TRBJ1-1; the D gene is possibly TRBD1 (6 bases). The V gene's germline CDR1 is SGHNT and CDR2 YYREEE (reference sequence). The CDR3 is 13 amino acids. Deletions cut 5 bases from V and 1 base from J, with 9 bases between. The CDR3 here is CASRRGQNTEAFF. CDR3 sequence (DNA): TGTGCCAGCAGACGGGGACAGAACACTGAAGCTTTCTTT.

The V call is TRBV5-4, the J call TRBJ2-5, with TRBD2 matching over 14 bases. CDR3 size: 19 residues. J was trimmed by 2 bases and V by 2 bases; bases with no gene match: 11. Germline V gene data show CDR1 as SGHNT and CDR2 as YYREEE (reference sequence). CDR3 in amino acids: CASSFGPGLAGEGQETQYF. The DNA for the CDR3 is TGTGCCAGCAGCTTTGGTCCGGGACTAGCGGGAGAGGGACAAGAGACCCAGTACTTC.

The rearrangement links TRBV2 to TRBJ2-5, with 7 bases matching TRBD1. CDR1 is SNHLY, CDR2 FYNNEI, per germline. This CDR3 contains 15 residues. Trimming removed 2 bases from V and 2 bases from J; junction bases left unmatched: 5. CDR3 in amino acids: CASSEFGTDQETQYF. CDR3 bases: TGTGCCAGCAGTGAATTCGGGACAGATCAAGAGACCCAGTACTTC.

The chain carries TRBV11-2 and TRBJ1-1; D possibly corresponds to TRBD1 (5 bases). CDR1 SGHAT and CDR2 FQNNGV come from the germline V gene. This CDR3 contains 13 residues. Trimming shortened V by 3 bases and J by 10 bases, and 15 bases separated the two germline ends. The CDR3 DNA reads as TGTGCCAGCAGCTTCGACAGTTATATAGGAGCTTTCTTT. Its translation: CASSFDSYIGAFF.

The rearrangement joins TRBV11-2 to TRBJ2-7; 9 nucleotides align to TRBD1. CDR3 size: 16 residues. CDR1 SGHAT and CDR2 FQNNGV come from the germline V gene. V lost 2 bases to trimming and J lost 4 bases; unmatched junction nucleotides: 9. CDR3 in amino acids: CASSLRKRTGVYEQYF. In DNA form, the CDR3 reads TGTGCCAGCAGCTTACGCAAGAGGACAGGGGTGTACGAGCAGTACTTC.

The chain combines TRBV28 with TRBJ2-5; D possibly corresponds to TRBD1 (5 bases). Germline V gene data show CDR1 as MDHEN and CDR2 as SYDVKM. V lost 10 bases and J lost 3, with 12 bases in between. This CDR3 has 12 amino acids. CDR3 DNA sequence: TGTGCCACCGCGACAGAAGAAGAGACCCAGTACTTC. This gives the protein CATATEEETQYF.

The CDR3: CASNLQGKYSGYTF. The DNA of the CDR3 is TGTGCCAGCAACCTACAGGGGAAATACTCCGGCTACACCTTC. The J gene is TRBJ1-2, the V gene TRBV3-1 (or the pseudogene TRBV3-2); the match to TRBD1 covers 7 bases. V was clipped by 7 bases and J by 8 bases; unmatched bases: 13. The germline V gene has CDR1 LGHDT and CDR2 YNNKEL (reference sequence). The CDR3 covers 14 residues.

This chain joins TRBV27 and TRBJ1-4; the match to TRBD1 covers 9 bases. J gave up 6 bases and V 1 base, and 3 bases lay outside the gene matches. There are 15 residues in the CDR3. Germline loops: CDR1 MNHEY, CDR2 SMNVEV (reference sequence). The CDR3 DNA is TGTGCCAGCAGTTTATGGGGACAGGGTCATGAAAAACTGTTTTTT. The encoded protein is CASSLWGQGHEKLFF.

The genes are TRBV7-2 and TRBJ2-3; no clear D. This CDR3 contains 16 residues. V was shortened by 5 bases and J by 2 bases, with 17 bases between the two germline ends. Germline CDR1 SGHTA, CDR2 FQGNSA. CDR3 in amino acids: CASSPFPAPNTDTQYF. DNA of the CDR3: TGTGCCAGCAGCCCATTCCCAGCGCCTAACACAGATACGCAGTATTTT.

This rearrangement joins TRBV27 to TRBJ2-3; 9 nucleotides align to TRBD2. The CDR3 sequence is 18 residues long. V shed 5 bases, J shed 4 bases, and the junction held 16 bases outside the gene matches. CDR1 MNHEY and CDR2 SMNVEV come from the germline V gene (reference sequence). CDR3 nucleotides: TGTGCCAGCAGTCGCGGCCTTATAGCGGGAGTTCTGGCAGATACGCAGTATTTT. Protein: CASSRGLIAGVLADTQYF.

This clone has more than one count but fewer than ten. This rearrangement joins TRBV19 to TRBJ1-1; 7 bases line up with TRBD1. V gave up 4 bases and J gave up 4 bases; unmatched junction bases: 6. CDR1 and CDR2 from the germline V gene are LNHDA and SQIVND (reference sequence). The CDR3 spans 14 residues. CDR3 residues: CASSTTGQGTEAFF. The CDR3 coding sequence is TGTGCCAGTAGTACGACAGGGCAGGGCACTGAAGCTTTCTTT.